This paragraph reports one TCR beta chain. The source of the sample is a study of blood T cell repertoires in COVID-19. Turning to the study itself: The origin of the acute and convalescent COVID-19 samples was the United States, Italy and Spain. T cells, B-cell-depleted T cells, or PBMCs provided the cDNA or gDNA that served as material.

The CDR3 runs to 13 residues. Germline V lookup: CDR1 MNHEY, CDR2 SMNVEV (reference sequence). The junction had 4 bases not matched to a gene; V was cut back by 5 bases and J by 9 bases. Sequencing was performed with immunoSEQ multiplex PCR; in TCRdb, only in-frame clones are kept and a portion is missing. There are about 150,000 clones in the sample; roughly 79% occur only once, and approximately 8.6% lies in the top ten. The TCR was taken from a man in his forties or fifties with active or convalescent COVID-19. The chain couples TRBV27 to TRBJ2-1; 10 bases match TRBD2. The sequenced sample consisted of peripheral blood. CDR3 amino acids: CASSGTSESEQFF. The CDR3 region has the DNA TGTGCCAGCAGTGGGACTAGCGAAAGTGAGCAGTTCTTC.